This is a list of T cell receptor beta chains from one sample in a study of OX40 agonist ivuxolimab in advanced cancers. Generated by immunoSEQ multiplex PCR, the TCRdb table keeps only in-frame clones and is missing some. Among roughly 19,000 clones, roughly three quarters were seen once, and the ten largest hold around 23%. The sample in question was CD4+ or CD8+ T cells sorted from blood, obtained in a trial of the OX40 agonist ivuxolimab. These receptor sequences come from an adult with an advanced solid tumor such as melanoma, head and neck, liver or kidney cancer. Each CDR3 is given without its conserved first and last residue.

J gene,V gene,CDR3 protein
TRBJ2-2,TRBV7-6,ASSQEPAGATGELF
TRBJ2-1,TRBV9,ASSVELAYEQF
TRBJ1-6,TRBV5-4,ASSLGVGVRPLH
TRBJ1-1,TRBV19,ASSIISQNTEAF
TRBJ2-7,TRBV11-2,ASSLGAISEQY
TRBJ2-1,TRBV6-5,ASSYSSGGPGNEQF
TRBJ2-1,TRBV6-5,ASRLGLAGGNEQF
TRBJ2-7,TRBV5-1,ASTSGLSYEQY
TRBJ1-1,TRBV7-3,ASSFRQNTEAF
TRBJ1-1,TRBV27,ASSLRGAGAEAF
TRBJ2-1,TRBV9,ASSGSGGAYNEQF
TRBJ2-7,TRBV18,ASSPSYHARNEQY
TRBJ2-7,TRBV11-2,ASSFGGGAVYEQY
TRBJ2-5,TRBV28,ASSLGVEETQY
TRBJ1-6,TRBV4-3,ASSQGTRVGNSPLH
TRBJ2-7,TRBV10-1,ASSCGTSGGPGSHEQY
TRBJ2-7,TRBV30,AWSVGQIYEQY
TRBJ1-2,TRBV18,ASSPSGRPPPIVGYT
TRBJ1-2,TRBV9,ASSPLQGSYT
TRBJ1-4,TRBV27,ASSLSGQGVATNEKLF
TRBJ1-2,TRBV29-1,SVEGGRANYGYT
TRBJ2-1,TRBV14,ASSQLTGADNEQF
TRBJ1-5,TRBV7-8,ASSIYRANSNQPQH
TRBJ2-1,TRBV2,ASSGGLGQF
TRBJ1-1,TRBV7-9,ASSLPGGPTEAF
TRBJ1-1,TRBV7-3,ASSPLGGGSTEAF
TRBJ1-4,TRBV6-5,ASSVGQGTNEKLF
TRBJ2-3,TRBV7-3,ASSLTSGGRTDTQY
TRBJ2-2,TRBV10-3,AISESSGGTTGELF
TRBJ2-1,TRBV7-2,ASSLSRADQF
TRBJ2-7,TRBV11-3,ASSSRQAHEQY
TRBJ1-2,TRBV4-1,ASSQGTGGTYGYT